A selection of T cell receptor beta chains follows, all from one sample in a study of shared clonotypes between healthy human individuals. Clones were read by immunoSEQ multiplex PCR, and TCRdb kept only the in-frame ones, dropping some. The repertoire holds roughly 2 million clones, with 90% to 95% as singletons. The sequenced material came from naive CD4+ T cells sorted from blood. All receptors come from a man between 18 and 35 years old in good health. CDR3s include the opening cysteine and the closing phenylalanine or tryptophan. The order of the fields is D gene, J gene, V gene, CDR3 protein. A D gene is named only where the DNA matches it firmly.

d_gene: TRBD1
j_gene: TRBJ1-1
v_gene: TRBV5-1
CDR3aa: CASGQGANTEAFF

d_gene: NA
j_gene: TRBJ2-1
v_gene: TRBV10-3
CDR3aa: CAISSNPMGNEQFF

d_gene: TRBD1
j_gene: TRBJ1-2
v_gene: TRBV6-5
CDR3aa: CASSPRTGGAGYTF

d_gene: NA
j_gene: TRBJ2-2
v_gene: TRBV6-6
CDR3aa: CATYIGPTNTGELFF

d_gene: NA
j_gene: TRBJ2-7
v_gene: TRBV10-3
CDR3aa: CAISDQTDPRREQYF

d_gene: TRBD2
j_gene: TRBJ2-1
v_gene: TRBV6-5
CDR3aa: CASSSSGLGVNEQFF

d_gene: TRBD1
j_gene: TRBJ2-5
v_gene: TRBV5-1
CDR3aa: CASSLSDSTGVIETQYF

d_gene: NA
j_gene: TRBJ1-2
v_gene: TRBV6-5
CDR3aa: CASRWQGNGYTF

d_gene: TRBD1
j_gene: TRBJ1-1
v_gene: TRBV28
CDR3aa: CASSIRDREAFF

d_gene: TRBD1
j_gene: TRBJ1-1
v_gene: TRBV2
CDR3aa: CASSEAWDRANTEAFF

d_gene: TRBD1
j_gene: TRBJ2-7
v_gene: TRBV5-1
CDR3aa: CASSLDPGQGTYEQYF

d_gene: NA
j_gene: TRBJ2-2
v_gene: TRBV10-3
CDR3aa: CAIPASASNTGELFF

d_gene: NA
j_gene: TRBJ2-2
v_gene: TRBV10-1
CDR3aa: CASSEGAPNTGELFF

d_gene: NA
j_gene: TRBJ1-2
v_gene: TRBV2
CDR3aa: CASSEGGGHGYGYTF

d_gene: TRBD1
j_gene: TRBJ1-4
v_gene: TRBV19
CDR3aa: CASSSGQGFGNEKLFF

d_gene: NA
j_gene: TRBJ1-4
v_gene: TRBV5-6
CDR3aa: CASSLSAGVGEKLFF

d_gene: NA
j_gene: TRBJ2-3
v_gene: TRBV7-3
CDR3aa: CASSATGSTDTQYF

d_gene: TRBD1
j_gene: TRBJ1-2
v_gene: TRBV10-3
CDR3aa: CAISKTGTGSTGGYGYTF

d_gene: NA
j_gene: TRBJ1-5
v_gene: TRBV6-1
CDR3aa: CASKVLVQGNQPQHF

d_gene: NA
j_gene: TRBJ1-4
v_gene: TRBV18
CDR3aa: CASSPGRPNEKLFF

d_gene: NA
j_gene: TRBJ1-4
v_gene: TRBV2
CDR3aa: CASSAGVGEKLFF

d_gene: NA
j_gene: TRBJ1-1
v_gene: TRBV7-2
CDR3aa: CASSLGANTEAFF

d_gene: NA
j_gene: TRBJ1-5
v_gene: TRBV11-2
CDR3aa: CASSLDHVGQPQHF

d_gene: NA
j_gene: TRBJ2-4
v_gene: TRBV28
CDR3aa: CASSPGRENIQYF

d_gene: NA
j_gene: TRBJ1-1
v_gene: TRBV10-3
CDR3aa: CATGQMNTEAFF

d_gene: NA
j_gene: TRBJ2-3
v_gene: TRBV7-2
CDR3aa: CASSVLRRGRRDTQYF

d_gene: NA
j_gene: TRBJ1-2
v_gene: TRBV6-6
CDR3aa: CASTKGGVGYTF

d_gene: NA
j_gene: TRBJ2-2
v_gene: TRBV6-5
CDR3aa: CATKRGNTGELFF

d_gene: NA
j_gene: TRBJ1-1
v_gene: TRBV10-3
CDR3aa: CATLPGQGTEAFF

d_gene: TRBD1
j_gene: TRBJ2-7
v_gene: TRBV29-1
CDR3aa: CSVEVGQAPYEQYF

d_gene: NA
j_gene: TRBJ2-2
v_gene: TRBV19
CDR3aa: CASSLDRNTGELFF

d_gene: NA
j_gene: TRBJ1-5
v_gene: TRBV28
CDR3aa: CASSLSGVYSNQPQHF

d_gene: NA
j_gene: TRBJ2-3
v_gene: TRBV5-1
CDR3aa: CASIRGPTTTDTQYF

d_gene: NA
j_gene: TRBJ2-6
v_gene: TRBV18
CDR3aa: CASSPDWVGNSGANVLTF

d_gene: NA
j_gene: TRBJ1-1
v_gene: TRBV30
CDR3aa: CAWSAGGAVVAFF

d_gene: TRBD1
j_gene: TRBJ1-2
v_gene: TRBV19
CDR3aa: CASSPTGATGDYGYTF

d_gene: NA
j_gene: TRBJ2-7
v_gene: TRBV15
CDR3aa: CATSRGGVGYEQYF

d_gene: NA
j_gene: TRBJ2-1
v_gene: TRBV14
CDR3aa: CASSLRFSIYNEQFF

d_gene: NA
j_gene: TRBJ2-3
v_gene: TRBV9
CDR3aa: CASSVGGLGTDTQYF

d_gene: TRBD2
j_gene: TRBJ2-7
v_gene: TRBV6-1
CDR3aa: CASRSSGAYEQYF

d_gene: TRBD2
j_gene: TRBJ2-3
v_gene: TRBV4-3
CDR3aa: CASSREVGLAGVIRADTQYF

d_gene: TRBD1
j_gene: TRBJ1-6
v_gene: TRBV18
CDR3aa: CASSPQGQGSPLHF

d_gene: TRBD1
j_gene: TRBJ1-1
v_gene: TRBV27
CDR3aa: CASSPDRAWAEAFF